These T cell receptor beta chains were read from a single sample in a study of blood T cell repertoires in COVID-19. Profiling relied on immunoSEQ multiplex PCR, and the TCRdb table lists in-frame clones only, not all of them. The table shows 250,000 to 350,000 clones, with 87% occurring only once. The specimen was peripheral blood. The receptor set was obtained from a woman between 50 and 59 years old who had recovered from COVID-19. CDR3s include the opening cysteine and the closing phenylalanine or tryptophan. A D gene is named only where the DNA matches it firmly. Size tells how often a clone was seen (once, few, many) or the class of an expanded clone, and some rows leave it out.

v_gene	abundance	d_gene	j_gene	CDR3aa	CDR3nt
TRBV28	NA	TRBD1	TRBJ1-2	CASSLTGIYGYTF	TGTGCCAGCAGCCTGACAGGGATATATGGCTACACCTTC
TRBV15	NA	NA	TRBJ1-1	CATSVGGGTEAFF	TGTGCCACCAGTGTGGGAGGGGGAACTGAAGCTTTCTTT
TRBV30	NA	NA	TRBJ1-6	CAWINSQGPYNSPLHF	TGTGCCTGGATCAATTCCCAGGGCCCCTATAATTCACCCCTCCACTTT
TRBV6-5	few	TRBD1	TRBJ1-4	CASRTGEGEKLFF	TGTGCCAGCAGGACAGGGGAGGGCGAAAAACTGTTTTTT
TRBV5-8	once	NA	TRBJ1-5	CARGWGDSNQPQHF	TGTGCCAGGGGGTGGGGGGATAGCAATCAGCCCCAGCATTTT
TRBV30	NA	NA	TRBJ1-2	CAWSVQQGANYGYTF	TGTGCCTGGAGTGTCCAACAGGGTGCTAACTATGGCTACACCTTC
TRBV9	NA	NA	TRBJ1-3	CASSVTVSSGNTIYF	TGTGCCAGCAGCGTAACAGTTAGCTCTGGAAACACCATATATTTT
TRBV2	once	TRBD2	TRBJ2-5	CASSEPLYRVAGERETQYF	TGTGCCAGCAGTGAACCTCTATACCGAGTAGCGGGGGAGCGGGAGACCCAGTACTTC
TRBV4-2	NA	NA	TRBJ1-1	CASSLMGGENTEAFF	TGTGCCAGCAGCCTAATGGGCGGGGAGAACACTGAAGCTTTCTTT
TRBV13	NA	TRBD2	TRBJ2-3	CASSATLAENTDTQYF	TGTGCCAGCAGCGCGACACTAGCGGAGAACACAGATACGCAGTATTTT
TRBV4-3	NA	NA	TRBJ1-1	CASSQDQGSAGTEAFF	TGCGCCAGCAGCCAAGATCAGGGCTCCGCCGGCACTGAAGCTTTCTTT
TRBV6-2/TRBV6-3	NA	NA	TRBJ2-7	CASSYPGQWTYEQYF	TGTGCCAGCAGTTATCCGGGACAATGGACCTACGAGCAGTACTTC
TRBV6-1	NA	NA	TRBJ1-4	CASSDKSDRFNEKLFF	TGTGCCAGCAGTGATAAGAGCGATAGGTTTAATGAAAAACTGTTTTTT
TRBV7-9	NA	NA	TRBJ2-7	CASAAGLYEQYF	TGTGCCAGCGCGGCGGGGCTATACGAGCAGTACTTC
TRBV7-2	NA	NA	TRBJ2-7	CASSLGRSNEQYF	TGTGCCAGCAGCTTAGGGAGGTCGAACGAGCAGTACTTC
TRBV6-6	once	NA	TRBJ1-4	CASRGRGEKLFF	TGTGCCAGCAGGGGGCGTGGTGAAAAACTGTTTTTT
TRBV12-3/TRBV12-4	NA	NA	TRBJ1-2	CASSFQGAGYTF	TGTGCCAGCAGTTTTCAAGGGGCCGGCTACACCTTC
TRBV6-2/TRBV6-3	NA	TRBD1	TRBJ2-1	CASSYGTGGLHNEQFF	TGTGCCAGCAGTTACGGGACAGGGGGCCTGCACAATGAGCAGTTCTTC
TRBV2	NA	TRBD1	TRBJ1-2	CASSAQDRGDYGYTF	TGTGCCAGCAGTGCCCAGGACAGGGGCGACTATGGCTACACCTTC
TRBV19	NA	TRBD2	TRBJ2-1	CASNPTSGPYNEQFF	TGTGCCAGTAACCCGACTAGCGGGCCATACAATGAGCAGTTCTTC
TRBV4-3	NA	NA	TRBJ1-2	CASSQDLVSYGYTF	TGCGCCAGCAGCCAAGACCTCGTGTCCTATGGCTACACCTTC
TRBV19	NA	TRBD1	TRBJ2-7	CASSNPRRTGDYEQYF	TGTGCCAGTAGCAACCCACGAAGGACAGGGGACTACGAGCAGTACTTC
TRBV4-2	once	TRBD2	TRBJ2-7	CASSRQLAGLQRTYEQYF	TGTGCCAGCAGCCGCCAACTAGCGGGATTACAGAGAACCTACGAGCAGTACTTC
TRBV7-9	NA	NA	TRBJ1-1	CASSSPRGWGTEAFF	TGTGCCAGCAGCTCACCCCGGGGGTGGGGGACTGAAGCTTTCTTT
TRBV7-9	NA	NA	TRBJ2-1	CASSLLPPLYEQFF	TGTGCCAGCAGCTTACTCCCCCCTCTCTATGAGCAGTTCTTC
TRBV6-6	NA	NA	TRBJ1-1	CASSPDWTRGAAFF	TGTGCCAGCAGCCCGGATTGGACCCGGGGGGCGGCTTTCTTT
TRBV5-1	once	TRBD2	TRBJ2-1	CASSIGTSGVNEQFF	TGCGCCAGCAGCATCGGGACTAGCGGGGTGAATGAGCAGTTCTTC